The sample holds many counts of the clone carrying this TCR beta chain. The target antigen is unknown. This record belongs to a study of T cells in Graves' hyperthyroidism and ophthalmopathy. About the study: At initial diagnosis, before any treatment had begun, peripheral blood was obtained. Points from the study as a whole: Most thyroid clonotypes expanded above 0.001 appeared in blood too.

Researchers took RNA transcripts and amplified the TCR beta CDR3 regions from them. The study used the HTBI primer set for a first-round RT-PCR of the TCR CDR3. One entry per CDR3 protein, called by TCRdb with MiXCR from the multiplex PCR reads. The repertoire consists of around 380,000 distinct CDR3 sequences, with roughly 13% occurring once and the leading ten covering 20% to 25%. With a duration under 2 months, the hyperthyroidism was newly diagnosed in patients aged 18 to 65. There are 16 residues in the CDR3. Germline CDR1 and CDR2: MDHEN and SYDVKM. Trimming took 1 base from V and 2 from J; bases not matched to a gene: 5.

The receptor was derived from a young man with Graves' hyperthyroidism that later progressed to Graves' ophthalmopathy. Sequencing was performed on blood. The chain joins TRBV28 to TRBJ2-7, with 10 bases that match TRBD2. CDR3 residues: CASSLSSSGGTYEQYF. CDR3 sequence (DNA): TGTGCCAGCAGTTTATCGTCTAGCGGGGGCACCTACGAGCAGTACTTC.